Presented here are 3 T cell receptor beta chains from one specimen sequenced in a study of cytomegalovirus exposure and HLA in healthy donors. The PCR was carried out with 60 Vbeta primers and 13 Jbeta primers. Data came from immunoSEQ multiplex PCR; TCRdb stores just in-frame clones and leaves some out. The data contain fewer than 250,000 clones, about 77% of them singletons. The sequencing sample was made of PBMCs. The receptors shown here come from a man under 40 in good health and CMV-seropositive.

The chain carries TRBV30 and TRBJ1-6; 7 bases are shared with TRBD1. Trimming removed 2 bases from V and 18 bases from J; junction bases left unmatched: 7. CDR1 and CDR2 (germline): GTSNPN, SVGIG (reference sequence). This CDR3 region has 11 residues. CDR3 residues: CAWSRGTVNHF. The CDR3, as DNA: TGTGCCTGGAGTCGAGGGACAGTTAACCACTTT.

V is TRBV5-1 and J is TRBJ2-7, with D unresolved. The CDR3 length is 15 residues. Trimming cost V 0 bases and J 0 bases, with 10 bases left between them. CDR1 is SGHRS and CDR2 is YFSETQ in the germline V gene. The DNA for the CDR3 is TGCGCCAGCAGCTTGGCTCGACAACACTCCTACGAGCAGTACTTC. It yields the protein CASSLARQHSYEQYF.

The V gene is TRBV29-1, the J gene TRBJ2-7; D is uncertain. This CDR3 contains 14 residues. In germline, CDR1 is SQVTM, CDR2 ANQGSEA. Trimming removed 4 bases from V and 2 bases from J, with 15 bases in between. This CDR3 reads CSVVRNLPTYEQYF. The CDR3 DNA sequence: TGCAGCGTTGTGCGTAATCTCCCTACCTACGAGCAGTACTTC.